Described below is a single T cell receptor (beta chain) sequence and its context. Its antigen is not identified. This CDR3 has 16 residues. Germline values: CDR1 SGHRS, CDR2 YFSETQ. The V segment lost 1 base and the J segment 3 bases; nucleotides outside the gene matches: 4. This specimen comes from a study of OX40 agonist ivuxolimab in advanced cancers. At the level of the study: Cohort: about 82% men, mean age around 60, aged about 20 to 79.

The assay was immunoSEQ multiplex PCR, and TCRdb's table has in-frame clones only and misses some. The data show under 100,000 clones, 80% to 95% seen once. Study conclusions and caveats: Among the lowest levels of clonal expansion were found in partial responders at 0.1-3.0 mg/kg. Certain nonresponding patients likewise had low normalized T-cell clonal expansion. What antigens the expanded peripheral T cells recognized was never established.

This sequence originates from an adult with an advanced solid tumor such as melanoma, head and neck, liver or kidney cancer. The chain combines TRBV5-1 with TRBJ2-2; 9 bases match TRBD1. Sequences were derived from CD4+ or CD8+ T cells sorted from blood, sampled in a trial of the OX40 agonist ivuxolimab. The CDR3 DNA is TGCGCCAGCAGCTTGTTGGGACAGGGATACACCGGGGAGCTGTTTTTT. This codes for CASSLLGQGYTGELFF.